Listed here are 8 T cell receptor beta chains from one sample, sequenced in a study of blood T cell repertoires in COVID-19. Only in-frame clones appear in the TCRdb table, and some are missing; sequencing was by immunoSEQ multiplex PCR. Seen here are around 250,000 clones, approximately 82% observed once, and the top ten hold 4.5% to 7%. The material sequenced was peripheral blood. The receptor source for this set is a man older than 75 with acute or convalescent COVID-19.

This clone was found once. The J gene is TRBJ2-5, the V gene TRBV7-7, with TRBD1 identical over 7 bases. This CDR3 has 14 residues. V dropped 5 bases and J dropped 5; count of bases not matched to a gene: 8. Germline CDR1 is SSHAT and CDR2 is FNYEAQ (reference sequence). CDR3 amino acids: CASSADRVGETQYF. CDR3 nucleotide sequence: TGTGCCAGCAGCGCAGACAGGGTTGGGGAGACCCAGTACTTC.

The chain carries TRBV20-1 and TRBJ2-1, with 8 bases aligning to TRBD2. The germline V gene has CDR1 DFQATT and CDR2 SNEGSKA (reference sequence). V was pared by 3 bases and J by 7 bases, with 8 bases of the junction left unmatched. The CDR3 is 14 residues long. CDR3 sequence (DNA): TGCAGTGCTAGTATACAGCGGGGGTCAAATGAGCAGTTCTTC. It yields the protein CSASIQRGSNEQFF.

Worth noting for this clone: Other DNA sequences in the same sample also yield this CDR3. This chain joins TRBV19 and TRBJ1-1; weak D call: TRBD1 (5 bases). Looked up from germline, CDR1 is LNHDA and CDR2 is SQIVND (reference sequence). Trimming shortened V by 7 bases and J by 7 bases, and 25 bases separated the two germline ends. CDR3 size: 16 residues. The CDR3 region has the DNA TGTGCCAGTAATGACGGATCATTAGGGGTATATGGTGAAGCTTTCTTT. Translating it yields CASNDGSLGVYGEAFF. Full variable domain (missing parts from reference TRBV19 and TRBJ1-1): DGGITQSPKYLFRKEGQNVTLSCEQNLNHDAMYWYRQDPGQGLRLIYYSQIVNDFQKGDIAEGYSVSREKKESFPLTVTSAQKNPTAFYLCASNDGSLGVYGEAFFGQGTRLTVV.

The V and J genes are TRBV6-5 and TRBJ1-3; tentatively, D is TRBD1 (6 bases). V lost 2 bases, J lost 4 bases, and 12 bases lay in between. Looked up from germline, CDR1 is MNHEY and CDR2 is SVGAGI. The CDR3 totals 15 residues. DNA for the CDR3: TGTGCCAGCAGTTACGAGTTGGGGGCGGGAAACACCATATATTTT. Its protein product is CASSYELGAGNTIYF.

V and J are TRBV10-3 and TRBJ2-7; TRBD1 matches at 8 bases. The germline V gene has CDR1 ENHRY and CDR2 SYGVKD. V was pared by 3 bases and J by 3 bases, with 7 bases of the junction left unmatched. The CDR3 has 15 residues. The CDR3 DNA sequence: TGTGCCATCAGTGATCGACAGGGGCGTAACTACGAGCAGTACTTC. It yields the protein CAISDRQGRNYEQYF.

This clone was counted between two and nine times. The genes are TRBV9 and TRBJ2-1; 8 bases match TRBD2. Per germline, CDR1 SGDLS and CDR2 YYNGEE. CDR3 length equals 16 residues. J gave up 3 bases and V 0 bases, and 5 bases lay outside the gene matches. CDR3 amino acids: CASSVAPRGGYNEQFF. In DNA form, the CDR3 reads TGTGCCAGCAGCGTAGCTCCCCGGGGGGGCTACAATGAGCAGTTCTTC.

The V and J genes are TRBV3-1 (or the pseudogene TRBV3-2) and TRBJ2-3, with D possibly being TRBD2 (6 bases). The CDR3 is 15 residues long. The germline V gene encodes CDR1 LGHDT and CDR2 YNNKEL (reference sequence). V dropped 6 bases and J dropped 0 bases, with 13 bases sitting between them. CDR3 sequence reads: CASSTSTSSTDTQYF. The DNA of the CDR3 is TGTGCCAGCAGTACTAGCACCTCTAGCACAGATACGCAGTATTTT.

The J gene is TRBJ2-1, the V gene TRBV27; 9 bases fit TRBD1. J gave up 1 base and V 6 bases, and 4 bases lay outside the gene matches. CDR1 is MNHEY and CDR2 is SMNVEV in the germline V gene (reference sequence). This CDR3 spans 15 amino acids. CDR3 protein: CASRDGQGSYNEQFF. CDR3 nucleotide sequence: TGTGCCAGCAGGGACGGACAGGGGTCCTACAATGAGCAGTTCTTC.